The sequence of this T cell receptor beta chain was determined in a study of shared clonotypes between healthy human individuals. V was clipped by 6 bases and J by 6 bases, with 19 bases between them. The germline V gene encodes CDR1 MNHEY and CDR2 SMNVEV (reference sequence). CDR3 length: 15 residues. When replicate PCRs were run on sorted subsets, they used around 200 ng DNA, tens of thousands of T cell genomes. Clones were read by immunoSEQ multiplex PCR, and TCRdb kept only the in-frame ones, dropping some. The repertoire has more than 400,000 clones, about 96% of them found once; the top ten carry about 0.059%.

Sequencing was carried out using naive CD4+ T cells sorted from blood. Sample subset: CD45RA+ positively selected. J is TRBJ2-3 and V is TRBV27; D gene ambiguous. The TCR comes from a woman aged 30 to 39 in good health. The CDR3 DNA follows: TGTGCCAGCAGCCTATGGAGTCTTTCTTTGGATACGCAGTATTTT. Amino acid sequence: CASSLWSLSLDTQYF.